The sequence of this TCR beta chain was determined in a study of naive and memory T cell subsets. Both TRBC1 and TRBC2 were covered by a beta constant-region primer of two equimolar oligonucleotides. Ligation attached a single-stranded oligonucleotide with a 12-nucleotide UMI and the SP2 primer to the cDNA 3' end. TCRdb reprocessed the UMI-ligation and nested PCR reads via MiXCR and lists one record per CDR3 protein. The sample holds about 90,000 distinct CDR3 sequences, around 7% seen once. Overall study results and limits: In CD4 and CD8 cells, diversity dropped from naive through EMRA.

After CD4 positive bead selection, the CD4-negative fraction gave CD8 T cells. Cells stained for CD3, CD4, CD8, CD45RA, CD27 and viability were sorted into four CD45RA/CD27 subsets. This clonotype was recorded a few times. Its antigen remains unidentified. The sample taken for sequencing was central memory CD4+ T cells from blood. This clonotype was obtained from a human donor in good health.

CDR3 nucleotides: TGTGCCAGCAGCTTGGGCCTAGCGGGGACCTCTGGGGCCAACGTCCTGACTTTC. Protein: CASSLGLAGTSGANVLTF. This rearrangement joins TRBV5-5 to TRBJ2-6; 9 positions agree with TRBD2. The germline V gene encodes CDR1 SGHKS and CDR2 YYEKEE (reference sequence). J gave up 0 bases and V 0 bases, and 4 bases lay outside the gene matches. This CDR3 is 18 amino acids long.